This T cell receptor beta chain is drawn from a study of T-cell reconstitution after alpha-beta-depleted transplantation in children. Findings and limits, study-wide: The authors attributed T-cell counts and diversity one year after transplant mostly to newly produced T cells.

As concerns this clonotype: The antigen is undetermined.

Unique molecular identifiers were used in preparing the TCRbeta library. TCRdb passed the PCR reads through MiXCR, listing each CDR3 protein once. The sample holds some 550,000 distinct CDR3 sequences; about 21% are singletons and the top ten take roughly an eighth. This CDR3 is built from 19 residues. Trimming at V came to 5 bases and at J to 0 bases, leaving 10 bases not matched to a gene. Germline V lookup: CDR1 SGHAT, CDR2 FQNNGV. The clonotype was recovered from a boy under three years old who had a stem cell transplant for acute myeloid leukemia, so the T cells may come from the graft donor. Sequencing used PBMCs, mostly from graft donor cells, obtained 360 days after TCRalphabeta/CD19-depleted stem cell transplant. The V gene is TRBV11-2, the J gene TRBJ2-5, with TRBD2 matching 15 bases. DNA of the CDR3: TGTGCCAGCAGCCCGGGGACTAGCGGGGGGTCCTCCTACCAAGAGACCCAGTACTTC. Translated, it gives CASSPGTSGGSSYQETQYF.